The count of the clone carrying this TCR beta chain is one. Its antigen remains unknown. This record comes from a study of cytomegalovirus exposure and HLA in healthy donors. Background on the study: HLA-typed donors contributed approximately 86 million unique TCRs, which were held in an early data release. Of the donors genotyped, several hundred in all, 80% to 85% fell in the Caucasian-associated ancestry cluster.

This PCR relied on a set of 60 Vbeta primers and 13 Jbeta primers. Method: immunoSEQ multiplex PCR; TCRdb's copy keeps in-frame clones and lacks some. The sample holds about 180,000 clones, 80% seen once. Overall study results and limits: Despite most TCR sequences being rare, some public TCRs occurred in many donors. Some segments of the V type, notably TRBV6-2 and TRBV6-3, were excluded as indistinguishable.

V lost 4 bases and J 0 bases, leaving 10 bases between the germline ends. Germline loops: CDR1 MNHEY, CDR2 SMNVEV (reference sequence). The CDR3 extends over 15 amino acids. The gene calls are TRBV27 and TRBJ1-5, with TRBD1 as a possible D gene (5 bases). The sample consisted of PBMCs. The TCR comes from a girl aged 5-17 years in good health and CMV-seropositive. The CDR3 coding sequence is TGTGCCAGCAGTTGGGCCGGGGGTAGCAATCAGCCCCAGCATTTT. Amino acid sequence: CASSWAGGSNQPQHF.